The entry below gives a single T cell receptor (beta chain) sequence along with its context. The antigen remains unidentified. This sample is part of a study of T cell responses to AZD1222 COVID-19 vaccine. Study-wide results and caveats: A reported finding is that nearly half of spike-specific TCRs target unmutated variant regions. Repertoire sampling was restricted to post-peak T cell response timepoints. Clonal diversity was possibly underestimated, and the donors were mostly white British, with more females.

Profiled with immunoSEQ multiplex PCR; TCRdb holds only in-frame clones, not every one. This repertoire shows fewer than 200,000 clones, approximately 90% found once; its top ten account for around 4.4%. The CDR3 extends over 16 amino acids. The germline V gene has CDR1 GTSNPN and CDR2 SVGIG (reference sequence). The V end was cut by 0 bases, the J end by 3 bases, with 15 bases between. The chain carries TRBV30 and TRBJ1-5; no definite D call. The TCR comes from an adult who received the AZD1222 COVID-19 vaccine. Sequences were derived from peripheral blood, sampled 28 days after the second AZD1222 dose. The DNA for the CDR3 is TGTGCCTGGAGTGTACGGGATTTCGGATCCAATCAGCCCCAGCATTTT. Translating it yields CAWSVRDFGSNQPQHF. Filled out from reference TRBV30 and TRBJ1-5, the complete variable domain reads SQTIHQWPATLVQPVGSPLSLECTVEGTSNPNLYWYRQAAGRGLQLLFYSVGIGQISSEVPQNLSASRPQDRQFILSSKKLLLSDSGFYLCAWSVRDFGSNQPQHFGDGTRLSIL.